The TCR beta chain described here comes from a study of blood T cells in healthy people across ages. Study summary: Roughly one uniquely barcoded beta molecule per two T cells was captured.

Then a second PCR, running roughly 7 to 11 cycles, was carried out with a sample-barcoded 5' primer and a J-beta primer mix. MiXCR, applied by TCRdb to the 5' RACE reads, yields one record per CDR3 protein. The sample has hundreds of thousands of distinct CDR3 sequences, about 62% seen once. The germline CDR1 and CDR2 sequences are SGHTA and FQGNSA. This CDR3 region has 14 residues. After removal of 7 bases from V and 0 bases from J, the junction contained 5 bases not matched to a gene. Study conclusions and caveats: It was found that TCR beta diversity correlated strongly with the percentage of naive T cells. Reliance upon unsorted PBMCs precluded definitive naive versus antigen-experienced comparison.

Worth noting for this clonotype: Its target is not known.

The sequence derives from a man aged 25 to 40 in good health. This chain connects TRBV7-2 to TRBJ1-2, with 7 bases that match TRBD1. The specimen was blood. CDR3 sequence reads: CASTGTVANYGYTF. The CDR3 nucleotides are TGTGCCAGCACCGGGACAGTAGCTAACTATGGCTACACCTTC.